The 4 T cell receptor beta chains listed next were all sequenced from one sample in a study of T cells in Graves' hyperthyroidism and ophthalmopathy. TCR beta CDR3 sequences were amplified from RNA transcripts. The HTBI set primed first-round TCR CDR3 RT-PCR. TCRdb independently ran MiXCR on the multiplex PCR reads; one entry per CDR3 protein. The table has about 360,000 distinct CDR3 sequences, roughly 13% seen once. The sample comprised blood. The receptors shown here come from a young woman with Graves' hyperthyroidism.

This clonotype occurred many times. The chain combines TRBV10-3 with TRBJ1-3; TRBD1 might be the D (6 bases). This CDR3 comprises 17 residues. Germline CDR1 ENHRY, CDR2 SYGVKD. With 4 bases removed from V and 2 bases from J, the gap between germline ends came to 18 bases. The CDR3 bases are TGTGCCATCAGTGTAGTCGCCGGCCAGGGGACTGGAAACACCATATATTTT. Translating gives CAISVVAGQGTGNTIYF.

This clonotype was found many times. This chain uses TRBV11-2 with TRBJ2-3, with D maybe TRBD2 (5 bases). V was pared by 4 bases and J by 4 bases, with 18 bases between. Germline lookup yields CDR1 SGHAT and CDR2 FQNNGV. CDR3 length: 16 amino acids. CDR3 sequence (DNA): TGTGCCAGCAGCTCGGAGGAGCGGTTGTTTCCAGATACGCAGTATTTT. Its translation: CASSSEERLFPDTQYF.

Remarks on this clonotype: Being one base from a much bigger clone, this may be a read error. The chain has TRBV29-1 and TRBJ2-3, with D possibly being TRBD1 (6 bases). The J call is doubtful: the DNA matches TRBJ1-5 better. Germline-derived CDR1 and CDR2 are SQVTM and ANQGSEA. The CDR3 contains 15 residues. The CDR3, as DNA: TGCAGCGTTACCTATTTAGCGGGGGGCACAGATACGCAGCATTTT. Translation: CSVTYLAGGTDTQHF.

This clonotype has at least ten counts. The V and J genes are TRBV11-3 and TRBJ2-3; D might be TRBD2 (5 bases). CDR3 length equals 13 residues. Germline V gives CDR1 SGHNT, CDR2 YENEEA. Trimming left V 5 bases short and J 3 bases short, with 9 bases between. The CDR3 reads CASSPGYTDTQYF. CDR3 nucleotides: TGTGCCAGCAGCCCGGGGTATACAGATACGCAGTATTTT. Complete variable domain (other parts from reference TRBV11-3 and TRBJ2-3): EAGVVQSPRYKIIEKKQPVAFWCNPISGHNTLYWYLQNLGQGPELLIRYENEEAVDDSQLPKDRFSAERLKGVDSTLKIQPAELGDSAVYLCASSPGYTDTQYFGPGTRLTVL.